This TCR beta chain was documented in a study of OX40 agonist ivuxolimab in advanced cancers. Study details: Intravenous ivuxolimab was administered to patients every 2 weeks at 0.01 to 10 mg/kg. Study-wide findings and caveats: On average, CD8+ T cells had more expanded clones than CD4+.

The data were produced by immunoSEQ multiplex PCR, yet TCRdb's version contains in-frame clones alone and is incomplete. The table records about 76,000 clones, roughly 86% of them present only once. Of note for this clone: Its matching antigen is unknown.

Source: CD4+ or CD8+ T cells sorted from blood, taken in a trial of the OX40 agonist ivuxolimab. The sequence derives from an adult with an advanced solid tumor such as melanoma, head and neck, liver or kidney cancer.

The CDR3 nucleotides are TGTGCCAGCAGTGAAGGGCTGGGGCCGTTCTTC. Protein product: CASSEGLGPFF. This chain uses TRBV6-5 with TRBJ2-1, with a tentative D call TRBD1 (5 bases). This CDR3 region has 11 residues. The germline V and J ends were trimmed by 5 bases and 15 bases, with 14 bases remaining between them. Germline V gives CDR1 MNHEY, CDR2 SVGAGI.